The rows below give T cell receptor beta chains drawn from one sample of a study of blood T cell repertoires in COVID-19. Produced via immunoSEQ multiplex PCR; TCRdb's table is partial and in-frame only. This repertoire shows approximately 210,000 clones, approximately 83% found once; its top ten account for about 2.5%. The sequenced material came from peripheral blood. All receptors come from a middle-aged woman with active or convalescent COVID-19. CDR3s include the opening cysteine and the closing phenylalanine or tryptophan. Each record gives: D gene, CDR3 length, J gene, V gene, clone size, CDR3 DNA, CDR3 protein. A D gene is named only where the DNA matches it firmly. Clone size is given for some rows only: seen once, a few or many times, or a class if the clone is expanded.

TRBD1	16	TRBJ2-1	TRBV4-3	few	TGCGCCAGCAGCCTCAGCTACAGGGGCTACTTCAATGAGCAGTTCTTC	CASSLSYRGYFNEQFF
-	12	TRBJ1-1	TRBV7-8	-	TGTGCCAGCTTGGGGAGGGAGTGGGAAGCTTTCTTT	CASLGREWEAFF
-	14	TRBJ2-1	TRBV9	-	TGTGCCAGCAGCGTAGGGGGGGTATTGGAAGGGCAGTTCTTC	CASSVGGVLEGQFF
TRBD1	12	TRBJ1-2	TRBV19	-	TGTGCCAGTAGTGTCGACAGGGGCGGCTACACCTTC	CASSVDRGGYTF
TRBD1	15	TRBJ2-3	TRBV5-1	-	TGCGCCAGCAGATCATTAGGACAGGGCACAGATACGCAGTATTTT	CASRSLGQGTDTQYF
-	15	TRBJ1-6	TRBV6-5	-	TGTGCCAGCAGTTACCGGCGGCAGGGGCGTTCACCCCTCCACTTT	CASSYRRQGRSPLHF
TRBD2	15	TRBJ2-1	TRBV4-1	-	TGCGCCAGCAGGTGGGGACTAGCGGACTACAATGAGCAGTTCTTC	CASRWGLADYNEQFF
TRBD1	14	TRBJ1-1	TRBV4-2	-	TGTGCCAGCAACCTCGACAGGGGAAACACTGAAGCTTTCTTT	CASNLDRGNTEAFF
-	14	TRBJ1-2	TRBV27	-	TGTGCCAGCAGTTTCCGGGGAGCTAACTATGGCTACACCTTC	CASSFRGANYGYTF
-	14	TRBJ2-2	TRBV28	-	TGTGCCAGCAGTTTGGCATCAGACTTCGGGGAGCTGTTTTTT	CASSLASDFGELFF